One and the same sample provided the 24 T cell receptor beta chains below, sequenced in a study of graft-versus-host responses after intestinal transplantation. Clones were sequenced by immunoSEQ multiplex PCR, and TCRdb holds only the in-frame ones, with some missing. The sample carries more than 65,000 clones, around 93% recorded once. For these receptors, no antigen is known. Material: unstimulated CD8+ T cells sorted from spleen or lymph node cells, obtained before transplant. Every receptor here comes from a human donor who was the organ donor for an intestinal transplant.

This clone has a handful of counts. This chain connects TRBV5-8 to TRBJ1-5; tentatively, D is TRBD1 (5 bases). There are 15 residues in the CDR3. Deletions cut 4 bases from V and 1 base from J, with 12 bases between. From germline, CDR1 is SGHTS and CDR2 YDEGEE. The CDR3 is CASSPAGGSNQPQHF. The CDR3 DNA is TGTGCCAGCAGCCCGGCCGGGGGAAGCAATCAGCCCCAGCATTTT.

This rearrangement joins TRBV6-5 to TRBJ2-1, with 11 positions matching TRBD2. CDR1 is MNHEY, CDR2 SVGAGI, per germline. With V trimmed by 5 bases and J by 5 bases, 5 bases remained unmatched. The CDR3 contains 15 residues. The CDR3 reads CASSILAGADNEQFF. The CDR3 DNA reads as TGTGCCAGCAGTATACTAGCGGGGGCTGACAATGAGCAGTTCTTC.

Here the CDR3 DNA reads TGTGCCAGCAGCTCCTCTTCGTACGAGCAGTACTTC. Translated, it gives CASSSSSYEQYF. The chain couples TRBV7-2 to TRBJ2-7; unclear D gene. V shed 4 bases and J shed 4 bases, with 8 bases lying between them. From germline, CDR1 is SGHTA and CDR2 FQGNSA. The CDR3 extends over 12 amino acids.

This clone was seen just once. This rearrangement joins TRBV7-2 to TRBJ2-7; 11 bases match TRBD2. Germline V gene lookup returns CDR1 SGHTA and CDR2 FQGNSA. V was clipped by 6 bases and J by 7 bases; unmatched bases: 8. The CDR3 length is 14 residues. The CDR3 sequence: CASSFSGGAVEQYF. The CDR3 region has the DNA TGTGCCAGCAGTTTTAGCGGGGGGGCGGTAGAGCAGTACTTC.

The chain combines TRBV4-1 with TRBJ1-1, with 10 nucleotides matching TRBD1. J gave up 3 bases and V 1 base, and 14 bases lay outside the gene matches. This CDR3 contains 19 residues. CDR1 is MGHRA, CDR2 YSYEKL, per germline. The CDR3 nucleotides are TGCGCCAGCAGCCAAGGCTTGGGTTTCGACAGGGGGCTCGACACTGAAGCTTTCTTT. Encoded protein: CASSQGLGFDRGLDTEAFF.

The V gene is TRBV4-3, the J gene TRBJ1-2; D is possibly TRBD1 (5 bases). Germline-derived CDR1 and CDR2 are LGHNA and YSLEER. V lost 3 bases and J lost 3, with 14 bases in between. This CDR3 has 15 residues. CDR3: CASSQSGASYYGYTF. CDR3 nucleotides: TGCGCCAGCAGCCAGAGTGGGGCGAGCTACTATGGCTACACCTTC.

The chain employs TRBV11-1 and TRBJ2-3; D unclear. The V and J ends lost 1 base and 4 bases respectively, with 9 bases between them. CDR3 size: 14 residues. Germline V gives CDR1 SGHAT, CDR2 FQDESV (reference sequence). CDR3 protein: CASSLGVGADTQYF. The CDR3 DNA reads as TGTGCCAGCAGCTTAGGGGTTGGAGCAGATACGCAGTATTTT.

V usage is TRBV27 and J usage is TRBJ2-6; D is unresolved. The V gene lost 3 bases and the J gene lost 3 bases, with 3 bases spanning the gap. The CDR3 consists of 13 residues. Looked up from germline, CDR1 is MNHEY and CDR2 is SMNVEV (reference sequence). CDR3 in amino acids: CASSFGGANVLTF. The DNA for the CDR3 is TGTGCCAGCAGTTTCGGTGGGGCCAACGTCCTGACTTTC.

The chain has TRBV27 and TRBJ2-5; possibly TRBD1 for D (5 bases). The end of the DNA aligns better with TRBJ2-7, so the J call may be wrong. Germline V gene sequence: CDR1 MNHEY, CDR2 SMNVEV (reference sequence). This CDR3 contains 14 residues. The CDR3 DNA sequence: TGTGCCAGCAGCCGAAATGGGGCTTCCTACGAGCAGTACTTC. This gives the protein CASSRNGASYEQYF.

The chain is built from TRBV5-6 and TRBJ2-7; 7 nucleotides match TRBD1. With 3 bases clipped from V and 3 bases from J, the junction kept 6 bases outside the gene matches. The V gene's germline CDR1 is SGHDT and CDR2 YYEEEE. The CDR3 runs 14 residues. In DNA form, the CDR3 reads TGTGCCAGCAGCTACGGGACAGAGGACTACGAGCAGTACTTC. It is translated as CASSYGTEDYEQYF.

This clone is a singleton in its sample. The rearrangement joins TRBV28 to TRBJ1-2; TRBD1 agrees at 10 bases. From germline, CDR1 is MDHEN and CDR2 SYDVKM. The CDR3 runs 16 residues. The V gene end was trimmed by 5 bases and the J gene end by 2 bases; junction bases not matched to a gene: 8. The CDR3 reads CASSQDRGLPNYGYTF. CDR3 sequence (DNA): TGTGCCAGCAGTCAAGACAGGGGGCTACCAAACTATGGCTACACCTTC.

As DNA, the CDR3 is TGCGCCAGCAGCCAAGATGGGACAGGGACTTTTAGCACAGATACGCAGTATTTT. Protein product: CASSQDGTGTFSTDTQYF. This chain links TRBV4-1 with TRBJ2-3; 9 bases are a match to TRBD1. The CDR3 is 18 residues long. The junction had 7 bases not matched to a gene; V was cut back by 0 bases and J by 0 bases. CDR1 is MGHRA, CDR2 YSYEKL, per germline.

The V call is TRBV6-5, the J call TRBJ1-3; TRBD1 matches 7 bases. J gave up 4 bases and V 4 bases, and 10 bases lay outside the gene matches. Germline V gene lookup returns CDR1 MNHEY and CDR2 SVGAGI. CDR3 size: 16 residues. The CDR3 sequence: CASSSRGGHRGNTIYF. CDR3 nucleotide sequence: TGTGCCAGCAGTTCCCGAGGGGGCCATCGGGGAAACACCATATATTTT.

This chain uses TRBV5-5 with TRBJ2-7; D gene uncertain. Germline lookup yields CDR1 SGHKS and CDR2 YYEKEE (reference sequence). Deletions cut 2 bases from V and 0 bases from J, with 6 bases between. The CDR3 spans 13 residues. CDR3 amino acids: CASSFSNSYEQYF. Written as DNA, the CDR3 is TGTGCCAGCAGCTTTTCCAACTCCTACGAGCAGTACTTC.

CDR3 coding DNA: TGTGCCAGCAGTGAATGGGCCGATAACTATGGCTACACCTTC. Its protein product is CASSEWADNYGYTF. This chain connects TRBV2 to TRBJ1-2; D unclear. Deletions cut 2 bases from V and 1 base from J, with 8 bases between. There are 14 residues in the CDR3. The V gene's germline CDR1 is SNHLY and CDR2 FYNNEI.

The chain joins TRBV6-6 to TRBJ1-2; no reliable D call. V lost 0 bases to trimming and J lost 2 bases, with 7 bases between them. The CDR3 has 14 amino acids. CDR1 is MNHNY, CDR2 SVGAGI, per germline (reference sequence). In nucleotides, the CDR3 is TGTGCCAGCAGTTACTCAGAAGCAAACTATGGCTACACCTTC. Translated, it gives CASSYSEANYGYTF.

This clone came up once. The rearrangement uses TRBV4-3 and TRBJ2-7; 7 nucleotides match TRBD2. The CDR3 is 14 residues long. CDR1 is LGHNA, CDR2 YSLEER, per germline. V trimming: 1 base; J trimming: 4 bases; junction bases outside the gene matches: 4. This CDR3 is CASSQVLGGYEQYF. For the CDR3, the DNA is TGCGCCAGCAGCCAAGTTCTCGGGGGGTACGAGCAGTACTTC.

In nucleotides, the CDR3 is TGCGCCAGCAGCCAAGATAGAGGGAGCGGCGAGCAGTACTTC. Translating gives CASSQDRGSGEQYF. The chain uses TRBV4-1 and TRBJ2-7; a weak D match, TRBD2 (5 bases). The V end was cut by 0 bases, the J end by 6 bases, with 12 bases between. CDR3 length equals 14 residues. Germline lookup yields CDR1 MGHRA and CDR2 YSYEKL.

The rearrangement links TRBV5-6 to TRBJ2-1; TRBD1 matches 7 bases. The CDR3 runs to 15 residues. Germline V gene data show CDR1 as SGHDT and CDR2 as YYEEEE. V was clipped by 0 bases and J by 4 bases; unmatched bases: 4. CDR3 DNA sequence: TGTGCCAGCAGCTTGGACAGGGGAACGTACAATGAGCAGTTCTTC. It codes for CASSLDRGTYNEQFF.

The chain is built from TRBV11-2 and TRBJ2-7; 10 bases agree with TRBD1. CDR3 length equals 15 residues. CDR1 and CDR2 (germline): SGHAT, FQNNGV. With 3 bases clipped from V and 1 base from J, the junction kept 3 bases outside the gene matches. CDR3 region: CASSFGQGGSYEQYF. The DNA for the CDR3 is TGTGCCAGCAGCTTTGGACAGGGGGGATCCTACGAGCAGTACTTC.

The rearrangement uses TRBV5-1 and TRBJ2-7; maybe TRBD1 (6 bases). CDR1 and CDR2 (germline): SGHRS, YFSETQ. The CDR3 extends over 13 amino acids. The V gene lost 4 bases and the J gene lost 0 bases, with 8 bases spanning the gap. The CDR3 DNA reads as TGCGCCAGCAGCGAGGACAGCTCCTACGAGCAGTACTTC. As protein: CASSEDSSYEQYF.

This clone showed up just a few times. This rearrangement joins TRBV7-9 to TRBJ1-3; D gene uncertain. CDR3 size: 14 residues. Trimming cost V 5 bases and J 7 bases, with 15 bases left between them. Germline CDR1 SEHNR, CDR2 FQNEAQ (reference sequence). The CDR3 loop reads CASSPMREVNTIYF. The CDR3 DNA is TGTGCCAGCAGCCCGATGAGAGAGGTGAACACCATATATTTT.

The count of this clone is one. The CDR3 loop is CASSTGAQPQHF. CDR3 DNA sequence: TGTGCCAGCAGCACAGGGGCCCAGCCCCAGCATTTT. The chain combines TRBV7-9 with TRBJ1-5; 7 bases match TRBD1. Germline trimming cut 5 bases from V and 7 bases from J; bases unmatched to any gene: 2. Germline V gene data show CDR1 as SEHNR and CDR2 as FQNEAQ (reference sequence). The CDR3 is made up of 12 amino acids.

The chain recombines TRBV15 with TRBJ1-5; tentatively, D is TRBD1 (5 bases). CDR1 is LNHNV and CDR2 is YYDKDF in the germline V gene (reference sequence). This CDR3 has 15 residues. The V gene lost 1 base and the J gene lost 5 bases, with 12 bases spanning the gap. The CDR3 loop reads CATSRGPGSHQPQHF. In nucleotides, the CDR3 is TGTGCCACCAGCAGAGGGCCAGGGTCTCATCAGCCCCAGCATTTT.